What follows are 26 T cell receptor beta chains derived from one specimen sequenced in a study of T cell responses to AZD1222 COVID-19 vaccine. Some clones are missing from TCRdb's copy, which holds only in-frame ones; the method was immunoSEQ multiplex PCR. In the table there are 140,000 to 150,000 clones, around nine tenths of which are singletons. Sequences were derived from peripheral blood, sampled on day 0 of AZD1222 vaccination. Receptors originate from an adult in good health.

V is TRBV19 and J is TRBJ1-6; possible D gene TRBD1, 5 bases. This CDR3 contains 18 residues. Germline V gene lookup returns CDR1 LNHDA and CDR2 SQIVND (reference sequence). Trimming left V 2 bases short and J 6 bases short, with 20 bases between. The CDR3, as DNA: TGTGCCAGTAGTATAACCGGGACCGCTAGAACCTCTAATTCACCCCTCCACTTT. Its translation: CASSITGTARTSNSPLHF.

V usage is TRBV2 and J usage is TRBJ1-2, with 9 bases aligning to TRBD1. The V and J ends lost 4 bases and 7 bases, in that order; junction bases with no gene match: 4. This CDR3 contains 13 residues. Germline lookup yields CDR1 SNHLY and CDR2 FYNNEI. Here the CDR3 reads CASSGDRARGYTF. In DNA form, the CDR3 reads TGTGCCAGCAGTGGGGACAGGGCTCGTGGCTACACCTTC.

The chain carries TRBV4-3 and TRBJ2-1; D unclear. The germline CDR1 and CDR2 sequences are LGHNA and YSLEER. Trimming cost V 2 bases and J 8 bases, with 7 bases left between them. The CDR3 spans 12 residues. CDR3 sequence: CASSQRLDEQFF. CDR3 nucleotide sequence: TGCGCCAGCAGCCAACGGTTGGATGAGCAGTTCTTC.

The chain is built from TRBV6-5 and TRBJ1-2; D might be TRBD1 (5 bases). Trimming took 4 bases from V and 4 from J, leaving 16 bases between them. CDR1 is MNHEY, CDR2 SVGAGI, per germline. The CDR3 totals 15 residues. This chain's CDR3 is CASSWDPPTAYGYTF. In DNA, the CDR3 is TGTGCCAGCAGTTGGGACCCTCCGACGGCCTATGGCTACACCTTC.

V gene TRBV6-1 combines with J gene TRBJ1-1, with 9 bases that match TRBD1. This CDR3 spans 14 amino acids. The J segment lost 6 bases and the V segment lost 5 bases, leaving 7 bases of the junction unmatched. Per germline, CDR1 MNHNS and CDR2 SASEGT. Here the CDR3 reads CASSSGQGTAEAFF. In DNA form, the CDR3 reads TGTGCCAGCAGTTCAGGACAGGGGACGGCTGAAGCTTTCTTT.

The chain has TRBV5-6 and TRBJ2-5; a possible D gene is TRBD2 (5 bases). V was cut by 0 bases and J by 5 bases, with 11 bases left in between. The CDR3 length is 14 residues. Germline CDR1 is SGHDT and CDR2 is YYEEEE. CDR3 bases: TGTGCCAGCAGCTTGGGGAGCCCGGGGGAGACCCAGTACTTC. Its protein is CASSLGSPGETQYF.

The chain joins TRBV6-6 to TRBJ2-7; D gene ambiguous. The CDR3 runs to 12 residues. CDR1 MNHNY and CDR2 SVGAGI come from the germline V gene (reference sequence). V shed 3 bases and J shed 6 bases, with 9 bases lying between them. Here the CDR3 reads CASSYGLGEQYF. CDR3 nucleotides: TGTGCCAGCAGTTATGGGCTAGGCGAGCAGTACTTC.

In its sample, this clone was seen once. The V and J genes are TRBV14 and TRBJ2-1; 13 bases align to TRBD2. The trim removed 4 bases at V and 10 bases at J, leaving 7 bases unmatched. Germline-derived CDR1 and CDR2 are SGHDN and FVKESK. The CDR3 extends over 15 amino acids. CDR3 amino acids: CASSRGLAGRGEQFF. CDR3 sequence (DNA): TGTGCCAGCAGCCGGGGACTAGCGGGGCGGGGGGAGCAGTTCTTC. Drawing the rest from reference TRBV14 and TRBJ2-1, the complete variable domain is EAGVTQFPSHSVIEKGQTVTLRCDPISGHDNLYWYRRVMGKEIKFLLHFVKESKQDESGMPNNRFLAERTGGTYSTLKVQPAELEDSGVYFCASSRGLAGRGEQFFGPGTRLTVL.

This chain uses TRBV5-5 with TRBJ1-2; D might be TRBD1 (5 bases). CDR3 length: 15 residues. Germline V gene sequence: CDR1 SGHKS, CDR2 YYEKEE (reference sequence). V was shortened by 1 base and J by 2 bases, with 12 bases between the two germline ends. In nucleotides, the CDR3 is TGTGCCAGCAGCTTGATGGACAAAGGAAACTATGGCTACACCTTC. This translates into CASSLMDKGNYGYTF.

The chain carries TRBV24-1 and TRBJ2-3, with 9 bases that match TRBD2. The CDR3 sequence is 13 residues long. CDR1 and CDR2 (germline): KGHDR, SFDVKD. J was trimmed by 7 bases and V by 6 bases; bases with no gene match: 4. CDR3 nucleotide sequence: TGTGCCACCAGTAGTAGCGGGAGTAATACGCAGTATTTT. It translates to CATSSSGSNTQYF.

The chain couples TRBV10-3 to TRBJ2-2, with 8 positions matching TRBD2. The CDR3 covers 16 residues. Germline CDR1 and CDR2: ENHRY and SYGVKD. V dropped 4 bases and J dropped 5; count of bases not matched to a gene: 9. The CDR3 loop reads CAISARWAGGTGELFF. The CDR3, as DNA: TGTGCCATCAGTGCCCGCTGGGCGGGAGGAACCGGGGAGCTGTTTTTT.

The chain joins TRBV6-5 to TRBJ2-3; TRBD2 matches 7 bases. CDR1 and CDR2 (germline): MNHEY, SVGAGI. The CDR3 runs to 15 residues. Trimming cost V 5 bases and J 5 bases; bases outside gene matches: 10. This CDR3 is CASSPDRTREDTQYF. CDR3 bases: TGTGCCAGCAGTCCCGACCGGACTAGGGAAGATACGCAGTATTTT.

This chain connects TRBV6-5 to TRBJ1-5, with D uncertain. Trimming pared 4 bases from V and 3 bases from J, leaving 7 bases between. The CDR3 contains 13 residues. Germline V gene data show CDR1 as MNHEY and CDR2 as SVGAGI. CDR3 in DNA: TGTGCCAGCAGTTTGGTTTCCAATCAGCCCCAGCATTTT. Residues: CASSLVSNQPQHF.

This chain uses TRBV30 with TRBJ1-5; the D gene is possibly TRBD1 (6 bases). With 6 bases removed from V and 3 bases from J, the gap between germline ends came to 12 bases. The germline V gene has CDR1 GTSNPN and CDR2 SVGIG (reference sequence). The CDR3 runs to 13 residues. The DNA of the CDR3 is TGTGCCTGTGGGGGCAGGGTCAATCAGCCCCAGCATTTT. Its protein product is CACGGRVNQPQHF.

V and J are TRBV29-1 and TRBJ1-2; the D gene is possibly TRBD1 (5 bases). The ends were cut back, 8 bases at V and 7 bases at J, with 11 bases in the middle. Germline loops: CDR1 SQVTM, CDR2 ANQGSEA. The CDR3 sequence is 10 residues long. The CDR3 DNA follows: TGCAGCACTCAGGGAGGTGGCTACACCTTC. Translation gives CSTQGGGYTF. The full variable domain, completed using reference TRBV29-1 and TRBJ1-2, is SAVISQKPSRDICQRGTSLTIQCQVDSQVTMMFWYRQQPGQSLTLIATANQGSEATYESGFVIDKFPISRPNLTFSTLTVSNMSPEDSSIYLCSTQGGGYTFGSGTRLTVV.

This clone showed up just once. The DNA for the CDR3 is TGTGCCAGCAGATTTACTAGCTATTCAGATACGCAGTATTTT. It encodes CASRFTSYSDTQYF. This chain connects TRBV6-5 to TRBJ2-3; D possibly corresponds to TRBD2 (6 bases). Germline V gene sequence: CDR1 MNHEY, CDR2 SVGAGI. V shed 6 bases and J shed 4 bases, with 14 bases lying between them. This CDR3 is 14 amino acids long.

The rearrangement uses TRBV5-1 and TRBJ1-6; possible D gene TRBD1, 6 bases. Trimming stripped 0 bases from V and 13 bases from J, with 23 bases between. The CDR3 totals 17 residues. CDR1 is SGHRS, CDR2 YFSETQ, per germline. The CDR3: CASSLDGAGGSGSPLHF. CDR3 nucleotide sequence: TGCGCCAGCAGCTTGGATGGCGCGGGGGGCTCGGGCTCGCCCCTCCACTTT.

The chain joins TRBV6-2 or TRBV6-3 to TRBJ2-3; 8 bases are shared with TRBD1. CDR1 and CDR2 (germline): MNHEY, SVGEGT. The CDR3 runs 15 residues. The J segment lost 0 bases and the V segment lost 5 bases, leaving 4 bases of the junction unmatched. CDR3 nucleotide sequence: TGTGCCAGCAGTATGACAGGGGCAAGCACAGATACGCAGTATTTT. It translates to CASSMTGASTDTQYF.

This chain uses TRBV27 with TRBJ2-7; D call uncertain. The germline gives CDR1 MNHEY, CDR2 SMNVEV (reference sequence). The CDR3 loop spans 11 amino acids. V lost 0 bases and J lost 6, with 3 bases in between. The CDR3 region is CASSLSSEQYF. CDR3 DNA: TGTGCCAGCAGTTTATCGTCCGAGCAGTACTTC.

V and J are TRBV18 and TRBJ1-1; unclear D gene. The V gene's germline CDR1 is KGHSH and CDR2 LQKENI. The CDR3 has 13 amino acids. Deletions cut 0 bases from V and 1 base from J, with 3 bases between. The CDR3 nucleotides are TGTGCCAGCTCACCACCGGCGAACACTGAAGCTTTCTTT. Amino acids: CASSPPANTEAFF.

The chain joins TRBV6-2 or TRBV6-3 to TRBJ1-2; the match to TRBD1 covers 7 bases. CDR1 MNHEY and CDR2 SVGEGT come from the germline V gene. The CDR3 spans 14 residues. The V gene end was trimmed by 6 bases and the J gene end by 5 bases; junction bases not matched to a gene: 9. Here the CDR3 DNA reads TGTGCCAGCAGCTTCGACAGGGTCTTGTATGGCTACACCTTC. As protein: CASSFDRVLYGYTF.

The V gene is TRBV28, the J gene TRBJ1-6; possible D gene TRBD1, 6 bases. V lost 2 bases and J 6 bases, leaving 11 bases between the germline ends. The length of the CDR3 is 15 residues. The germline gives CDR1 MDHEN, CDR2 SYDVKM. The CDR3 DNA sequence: TGTGCCAGCAGTTTAGTCGGGACAACTAATTCACCCCTCCACTTT. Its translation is CASSLVGTTNSPLHF.

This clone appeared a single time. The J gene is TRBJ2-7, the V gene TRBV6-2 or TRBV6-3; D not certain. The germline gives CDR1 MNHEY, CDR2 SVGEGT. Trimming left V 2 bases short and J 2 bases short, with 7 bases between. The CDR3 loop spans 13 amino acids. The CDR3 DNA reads TGTGCCAGCAGTTACACGGGTCCCTACGAGCAGTACTTC. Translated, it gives CASSYTGPYEQYF.

In DNA, the CDR3 is TGTGCCAGCAGCGAGCGACTAGCGAACACAGATACGCAGTATTTT. Translating gives CASSERLANTDTQYF. This chain joins TRBV9 and TRBJ2-3; 8 bases map to TRBD2. With V trimmed by 3 bases and J by 2 bases, 5 bases remained unmatched. Germline CDR1 is SGDLS and CDR2 is YYNGEE. CDR3 length: 15 amino acids. The full variable domain, rest sourced from reference TRBV9 and TRBJ2-3, is DSGVTQTPKHLITATGQRVTLRCSPRSGDLSVYWYQQSLDQGLQFLIQYYNGEERAKGNILERFSAQQFPDLHSELNLSSLELGDSALYFCASSERLANTDTQYFGPGTRLTVL.

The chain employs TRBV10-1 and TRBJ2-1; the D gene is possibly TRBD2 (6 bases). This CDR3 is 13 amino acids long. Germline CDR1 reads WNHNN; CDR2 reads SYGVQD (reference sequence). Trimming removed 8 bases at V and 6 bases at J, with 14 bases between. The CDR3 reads CASSGTPFNEQFF. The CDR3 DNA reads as TGCGCCAGCTCCGGGACTCCATTCAATGAGCAGTTCTTC.

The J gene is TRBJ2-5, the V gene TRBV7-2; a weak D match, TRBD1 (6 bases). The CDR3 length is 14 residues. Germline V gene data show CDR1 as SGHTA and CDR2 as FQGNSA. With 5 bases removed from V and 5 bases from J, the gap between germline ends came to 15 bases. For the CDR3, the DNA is TGTGCCAGCAGCATACAGGGTTCTCAGGAGACCCAGTACTTC. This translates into CASSIQGSQETQYF.